The 11 T cell receptor beta chains listed next were all sequenced from one sample in a study of early T cells in non-severe SARS-CoV-2 infection. One entry per CDR3 protein results from TCRdb running MiXCR on the 5' RACE reads. The sample shows under 85,000 distinct CDR3 sequences, 5% of them seen only once. Sequences were derived from whole blood, sampled at baseline. The receptors stem from an adult who was a healthcare worker with PCR-confirmed SARS-CoV-2 infection or an uninfected control (not recorded which).

This clonotype was recorded at least ten times. The chain carries TRBV3-1 and TRBJ2-7; possibly TRBD2 for D (5 bases). Germline values: CDR1 LGHDT, CDR2 YNNKEL (reference sequence). Trimming left V 1 base short and J 6 bases short, with 7 bases between. The CDR3 contains 12 residues. CDR3 nucleotide sequence: TGTGCCAGCAGCCAAGGGAGGCGCGAGCAGTACTTC. This translates into CASSQGRREQYF.

This clonotype has a handful of counts. This chain uses TRBV6-4 with TRBJ1-2, with D possibly TRBD1 on 5 matching bases. V lost 3 bases to trimming and J lost 5 bases, with 13 bases between them. Germline assignment: CDR1 MRHNA and CDR2 SNTAGT. This CDR3 is built from 14 residues. The CDR3 bases are TGTGCCAGCAGTGATGACAGTTTGGGATATGGCTACACCTTC. Translating gives CASSDDSLGYGYTF.

V usage is TRBV11-2 and J usage is TRBJ1-1; D is ambiguous. Between the trimmed V and J ends, which lost 2 bases and 3 bases, there was a span of 10 bases. This CDR3 spans 14 amino acids. Looked up from germline, CDR1 is SGHAT and CDR2 is FQNNGV. The CDR3 reads CASSLTQWDTEAFF. CDR3 nucleotides: TGTGCCAGCAGCTTAACGCAATGGGACACTGAAGCTTTCTTT. Using reference TRBV11-2 and TRBJ1-1 for the parts outside the CDR3, the full variable domain is EAGVAQSPRYKIIEKRQSVAFWCNPISGHATLYWYQQILGQGPKLLIQFQNNGVVDDSQLPKDRFSAERLKGVDSTLKIQPAKLEDSAVYLCASSLTQWDTEAFFGQGTRLTVV.

This clonotype was recorded at least ten times. The V and J genes are TRBV12-3 or TRBV12-4 and TRBJ1-1; 11 bases line up with TRBD1. The CDR3 has 17 residues. J gave up 3 bases and V 4 bases, and 10 bases lay outside the gene matches. The CDR3 DNA is TGTGCCAGCAGTTACCGGACAGGGGGCTTAAGGGACACTGAAGCTTTCTTT. This sequence encodes CASSYRTGGLRDTEAFF.

This clonotype has just a few counts. The chain carries TRBV2 and TRBJ1-1; TRBD1 is a possible D gene (6 bases). Trimming took 8 bases from V and 7 from J, leaving 20 bases between them. The CDR3 is 14 residues long. The germline CDR1 and CDR2 sequences are SNHLY and FYNNEI. CDR3 DNA sequence: TGTGCCAGCCGACCCGGGGGCAGGCCCGTTGAAGCTTTCTTT. The encoded protein is CASRPGGRPVEAFF.

This clonotype showed up many times. The V and J genes are TRBV19 and TRBJ2-3; a weak D match, TRBD2 (5 bases). The CDR3 has 15 amino acids. Germline V lookup: CDR1 LNHDA, CDR2 SQIVND (reference sequence). Trimming took 6 bases from V and 0 from J, leaving 13 bases between them. The CDR3 sequence: CASRGERKSTDTQYF. DNA of the CDR3: TGTGCCAGTAGAGGTGAGCGGAAAAGCACAGATACGCAGTATTTT.

V is TRBV19 and J is TRBJ2-5; tentative D call: TRBD2 (6 bases). V lost 6 bases and J lost 1, with 15 bases in between. Germline assignment: CDR1 LNHDA and CDR2 SQIVND (reference sequence). CDR3 length: 15 amino acids. The CDR3 nucleotides read TGTGCCAGTAGAAATCCCGGGACTCCCCAAGAGACCCAGTACTTC. It codes for CASRNPGTPQETQYF.

This clonotype was counted only a few times. The genes are TRBV7-9 and TRBJ2-1; no clear D. V lost 6 bases and J lost 4, with 7 bases in between. The CDR3 totals 12 residues. Germline values: CDR1 SEHNR, CDR2 FQNEAQ (reference sequence). CDR3 nucleotide sequence: TGTGCCAGCAGGGACCGGTACAATGAGCAGTTCTTC. Translating it yields CASRDRYNEQFF. The full variable domain, its missing parts supplied by reference TRBV7-9 and TRBJ2-1, is DTGVSQNPRHKITKRGQNVTFRCDPISEHNRLYWYRQTLGQGPEFLTYFQNEAQLEKSRLLSDRFSAERPKGSFSTLEIQRTEQGDSAMYLCASRDRYNEQFFGPGTRLTVL.

This clonotype showed up many times. The rearrangement links TRBV5-1 to TRBJ1-1; the match to TRBD1 covers 9 bases. This CDR3 has 14 residues. J lost 8 bases, V lost 0 bases, and 5 bases had no gene match. The germline CDR1 and CDR2 sequences are SGHRS and YFSETQ. Here the CDR3 reads CASSLGGQGTEAFF. The DNA for the CDR3 is TGCGCCAGCAGCTTGGGGGGACAGGGTACCGAAGCTTTCTTT.

This clonotype has ten or more counts. The genes are TRBV6-5 and TRBJ2-1; 11 nucleotides line up with TRBD1. The CDR3 spans 15 residues. CDR1 and CDR2 (germline): MNHEY, SVGAGI. Unmatched junction bases numbered 5, after V lost 5 bases and J lost 5 bases. CDR3 residues: CASSPDRGLDNEQFF. The CDR3 DNA sequence: TGTGCCAGCAGTCCGGACAGGGGGCTTGACAATGAGCAGTTCTTC.

This clonotype appeared many times. The rearrangement joins TRBV20-1 to TRBJ2-7, with 7 nucleotides matching TRBD1. Germline V lookup: CDR1 DFQATT, CDR2 SNEGSKA (reference sequence). V trimming: 6 bases; J trimming: 6 bases; junction bases outside the gene matches: 17. This CDR3 contains 15 residues. CDR3 in amino acids: CSATTDRVKTSEQYF. DNA for the CDR3: TGCAGTGCAACCACCGACAGGGTCAAGACCAGCGAGCAGTACTTC.